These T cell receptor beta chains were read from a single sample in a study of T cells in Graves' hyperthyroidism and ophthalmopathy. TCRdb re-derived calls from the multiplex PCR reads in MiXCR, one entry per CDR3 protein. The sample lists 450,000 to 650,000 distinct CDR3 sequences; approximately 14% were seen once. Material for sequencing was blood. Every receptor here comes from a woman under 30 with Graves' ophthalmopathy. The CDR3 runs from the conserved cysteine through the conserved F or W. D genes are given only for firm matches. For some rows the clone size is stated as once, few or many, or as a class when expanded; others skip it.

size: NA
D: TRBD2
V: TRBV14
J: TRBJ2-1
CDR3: CASSQGEGLANNEQFF
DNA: TGTGCCAGCAGCCAAGGGGAGGGACTAGCCAACAATGAGCAGTTCTTC

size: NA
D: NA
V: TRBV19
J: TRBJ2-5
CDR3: CASRSRWGTETQYF
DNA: TGTGCCAGTAGAAGTAGGTGGGGGACAGAGACCCAGTACTTC

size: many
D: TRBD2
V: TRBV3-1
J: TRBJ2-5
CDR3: CASSLRLAGPYQETQYF
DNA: TGTGCCAGCAGCTTGAGACTAGCGGGCCCGTACCAAGAGACCCAGTACTTC

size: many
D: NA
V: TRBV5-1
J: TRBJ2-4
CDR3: CASSDSGESGYIQYF
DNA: TGCGCCAGCAGCGACTCGGGGGAATCGGGGTACATTCAGTACTTC

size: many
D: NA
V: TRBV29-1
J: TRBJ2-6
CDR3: CSVGEQLSGANVLTF
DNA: TGCAGCGTTGGGGAACAGCTCTCTGGGGCCAACGTCCTGACTTTC

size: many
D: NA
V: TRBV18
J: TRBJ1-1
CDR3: CASSPPDKNTEAFF
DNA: TGTGCCAGCTCACCACCAGACAAGAACACTGAAGCTTTCTTT

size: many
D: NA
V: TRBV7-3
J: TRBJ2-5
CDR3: CASSLTGYAETQYF
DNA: TGTGCCAGCAGCTTAACGGGGTATGCGGAGACCCAGTACTTC

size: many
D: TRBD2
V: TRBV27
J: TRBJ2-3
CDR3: CASNLGRDTDTQYF
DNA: TGTGCCAGCAATCTCGGGAGGGACACAGATACGCAGTATTTT

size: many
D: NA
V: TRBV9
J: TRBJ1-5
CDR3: CASSVDAGGGQPQHF
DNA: TGTGCCAGCAGCGTAGACGCGGGAGGGGGACAGCCCCAGCATTTT

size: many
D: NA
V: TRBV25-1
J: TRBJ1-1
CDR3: CASRSRATEAFF
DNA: TGTGCCAGCAGGTCAAGGGCCACTGAAGCTTTCTTT

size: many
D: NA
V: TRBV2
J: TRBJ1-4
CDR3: CAIDGEGDEKLFF
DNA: TGTGCCATTGATGGGGAAGGGGATGAAAAACTGTTTTTT

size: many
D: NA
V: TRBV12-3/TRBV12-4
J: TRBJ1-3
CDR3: CASSDPGSGNTIYF
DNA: TGTGCCAGCAGCGACCCAGGGTCTGGAAACACCATATATTTT

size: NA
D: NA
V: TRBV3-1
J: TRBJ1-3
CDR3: CANSQGAIGSGNTIYF
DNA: TGTGCCAACAGCCAAGGAGCCATCGGCTCTGGAAACACCATATATTTT

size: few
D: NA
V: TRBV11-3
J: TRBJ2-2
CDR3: CASGGEGTGELFF
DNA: TGTGCCAGCGGGGGTGAGGGCACCGGGGAGCTGTTTTTT

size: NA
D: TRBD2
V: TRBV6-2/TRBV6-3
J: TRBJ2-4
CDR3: CAASAGGNIQYF
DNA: TGTGCCGCCTCGGCGGGGGGGAACATTCAGTACTTC

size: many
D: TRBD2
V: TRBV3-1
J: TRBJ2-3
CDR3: CASSLVGTSFADTQYF
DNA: TGTGCCAGCAGCCTCGTCGGGACTAGCTTCGCAGATACGCAGTATTTT

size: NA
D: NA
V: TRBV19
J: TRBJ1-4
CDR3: CASISQDRHWEKLFF
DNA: TGTGCCAGTATTTCCCAGGACAGACATTGGGAAAAACTGTTTTTT

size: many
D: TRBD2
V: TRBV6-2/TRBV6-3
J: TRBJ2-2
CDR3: CASSHQLAGGFTGELFF
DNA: TGTGCCAGCAGTCACCAACTAGCGGGAGGTTTCACCGGGGAGCTGTTTTTT

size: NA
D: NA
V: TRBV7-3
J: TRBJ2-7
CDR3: CASSLDREDEQYF
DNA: TGTGCCAGCAGCCTTGACAGGGAGGACGAGCAGTACTTC

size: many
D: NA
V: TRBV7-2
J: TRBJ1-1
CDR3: CASSFVPHINEAFF
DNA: TGTGCCAGCAGCTTTGTCCCCCACATAAATGAAGCTTTCTTT

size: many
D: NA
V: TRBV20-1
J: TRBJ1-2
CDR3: CSARIPRGVLGGYTF
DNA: TGCAGTGCTAGGATTCCCAGGGGAGTGTTGGGGGGCTACACCTTC

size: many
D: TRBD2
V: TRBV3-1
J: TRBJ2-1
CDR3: CASSQAGADEQFF
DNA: TGTGCCAGCAGCCAGGCGGGAGCGGATGAGCAGTTCTTC

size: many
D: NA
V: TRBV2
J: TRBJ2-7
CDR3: CASSGDYEQYF
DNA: TGTGCCAGCAGTGGAGACTACGAGCAGTACTTC

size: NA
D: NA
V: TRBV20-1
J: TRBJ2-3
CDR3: CSAGGQGGLTDTQYF
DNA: TGCAGTGCTGGAGGACAGGGAGGGTTGACAGATACGCAGTATTTT

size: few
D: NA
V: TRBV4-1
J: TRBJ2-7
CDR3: CASSQDPLLRLTSYEQYF
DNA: TGCGCCAGCAGCCAAGATCCGCTCCTAAGACTAACTAGCTACGAGCAGTACTTC

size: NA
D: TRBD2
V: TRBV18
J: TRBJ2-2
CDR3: CASSPQRGTGELFF
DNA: TGTGCCAGCTCACCGCAGCGGGGCACCGGGGAGCTGTTTTTT

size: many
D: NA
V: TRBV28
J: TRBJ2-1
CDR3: CASSSRQIKAYNEQFF
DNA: TGTGCCAGCAGTTCCAGACAGATTAAAGCCTACAATGAGCAGTTCTTC

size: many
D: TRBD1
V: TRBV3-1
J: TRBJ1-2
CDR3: CASSTTGLDGYTF
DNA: TGTGCCAGCAGCACGACAGGGCTGGACGGCTACACCTTC

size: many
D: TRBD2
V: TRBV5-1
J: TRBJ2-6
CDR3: CASSRRGLAGAGANVLTF
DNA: TGCGCCAGCAGCAGGAGGGGACTAGCGGGAGCTGGGGCCAACGTCCTGACTTTC

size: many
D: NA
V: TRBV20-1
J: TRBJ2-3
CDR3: CSAFTGLATDTQYF
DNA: TGCAGTGCTTTCACGGGACTGGCCACAGATACGCAGTATTTT

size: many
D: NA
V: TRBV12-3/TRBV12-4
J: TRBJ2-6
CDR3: CASNWGGANVLTF
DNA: TGTGCCAGCAATTGGGGGGGGGCCAACGTCCTGACTTTC

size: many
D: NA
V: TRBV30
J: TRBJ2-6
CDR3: CAWSRGGTGANVLTF
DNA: TGTGCCTGGAGCCGAGGAGGGACCGGGGCCAACGTCCTGACTTTC

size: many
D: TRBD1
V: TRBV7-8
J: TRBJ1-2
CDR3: CASSSQQGNYGYTF
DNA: TGTGCCAGCAGCTCCCAACAGGGGAACTATGGCTACACCTTC

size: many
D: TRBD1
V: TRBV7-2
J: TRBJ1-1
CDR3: CASSSYRQGALNTEAFF
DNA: TGTGCCAGCAGCTCGTACCGACAGGGGGCACTGAACACTGAAGCTTTCTTT

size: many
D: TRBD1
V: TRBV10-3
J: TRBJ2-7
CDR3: CAITVGTGAYEQYF
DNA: TGTGCCATCACAGTTGGGACAGGGGCCTACGAGCAGTACTTC

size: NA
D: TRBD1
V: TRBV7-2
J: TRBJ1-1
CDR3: CASTLGGGGPLAEAFF
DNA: TGTGCCAGCACCCTAGGGGGAGGGGGCCCATTAGCTGAAGCTTTCTTT

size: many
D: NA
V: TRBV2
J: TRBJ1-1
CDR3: CASSVGRATEAFF
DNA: TGTGCCAGCAGTGTTGGGAGGGCCACTGAAGCCTTCTTT

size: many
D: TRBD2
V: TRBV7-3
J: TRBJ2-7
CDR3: CASSPSGSREQYF
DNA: TGTGCCAGCAGCCCTAGCGGGAGTCGGGAGCAGTACTTC

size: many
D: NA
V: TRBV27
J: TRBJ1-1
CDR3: CASSLLGLREAFF
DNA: TGTGCCAGCAGTTTATTGGGCCTTCGTGAAGCTTTCTTT

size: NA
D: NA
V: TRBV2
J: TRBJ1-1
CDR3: CASSPDPGDTEAFF
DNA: TGTGCCAGCAGTCCAGACCCTGGGGACACTGAAGCTTTCTTT

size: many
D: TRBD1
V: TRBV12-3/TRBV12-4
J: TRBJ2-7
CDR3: CASIIRGTGDSYEQYF
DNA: TGTGCCAGCATTATCCGGGGGACAGGGGACTCCTACGAGCAGTACTTC

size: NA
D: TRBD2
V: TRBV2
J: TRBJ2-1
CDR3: CASRAGTSGEGDEQFF
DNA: TGTGCCAGCAGAGCCGGGACTAGCGGGGAGGGGGATGAGCAGTTCTTC

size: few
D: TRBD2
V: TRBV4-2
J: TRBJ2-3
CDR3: CASSQRGGGIDTQYF
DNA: TGTGCCAGCAGCCAACGGGGCGGGGGTATAGATACGCAGTATTTT

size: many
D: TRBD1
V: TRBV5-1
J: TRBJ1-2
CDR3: CASSSDPGQRIGYTF
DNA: TGCGCCAGCAGCTCAGACCCGGGACAGCGTATTGGCTACACCTTC

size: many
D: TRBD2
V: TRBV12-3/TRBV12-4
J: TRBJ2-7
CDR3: CASSQLAYYEQYF
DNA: TGTGCCAGCAGTCAACTAGCGTACTACGAGCAGTACTTC

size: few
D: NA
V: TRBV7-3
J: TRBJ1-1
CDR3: CASSPTVNAEAFF
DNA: TGTGCCAGCAGCCCGACCGTGAACGCTGAAGCTTTCTTT

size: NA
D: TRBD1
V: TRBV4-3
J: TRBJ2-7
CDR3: CASSHRTGGFIYEQYF
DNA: TGCGCCAGCAGCCATCGGACAGGGGGCTTTATTTACGAGCAGTACTTC

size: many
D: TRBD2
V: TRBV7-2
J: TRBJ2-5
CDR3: CASSTLLAGGAQETQYF
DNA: TGTGCCAGCAGCACCCTCCTAGCGGGAGGGGCCCAAGAGACCCAGTACTTC

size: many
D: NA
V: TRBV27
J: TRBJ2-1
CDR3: CASTPGLGLWSSYNEQFF
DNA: TGTGCCAGCACCCCGGGGTTAGGGCTGTGGAGCTCCTACAATGAGCAGTTCTTC

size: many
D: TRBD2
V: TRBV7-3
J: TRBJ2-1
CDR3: CASSSGLAGSSEQFF
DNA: TGTGCCAGCAGCTCCGGCCTAGCGGGATCTAGTGAGCAGTTCTTC

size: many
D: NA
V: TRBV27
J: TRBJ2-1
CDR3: CASSLADPGDEQFF
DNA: TGTGCCAGCAGTTTAGCGGATCCGGGGGATGAGCAGTTCTTC

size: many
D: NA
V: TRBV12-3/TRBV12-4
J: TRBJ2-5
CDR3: CASSLGLAYETQYF
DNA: TGTGCCAGCAGTTTGGGGCTAGCATATGAGACCCAGTACTTC